This TCR beta chain appears in the sequencing data of a study of blood T cell repertoires in COVID-19. On the study more broadly: Sites in the United States, Italy and Spain provided acute and convalescent COVID-19 samples. Sources were T cells, B-cell-depleted T cells, or PBMCs; the material itself was cDNA or gDNA.

Authors' analysis steps: Reference gene primer amplification in the assay estimated nucleated cell counts. The method was immunoSEQ multiplex PCR; TCRdb's version includes in-frame clones alone and lacks a portion of them. The DNA was the basis for D and trimming; V, J and clone size are from that table. The table includes about 300,000 clones, about nine tenths detected once. The V gene end was trimmed by 6 bases and the J gene end by 5 bases; junction bases not matched to a gene: 8. The CDR3 covers 16 residues. CDR1 and CDR2 from the germline V gene are SEHNR and FQNEAQ (reference sequence). Those enrolled in Seattle joined during active infection and were followed longitudinally afterward.

This clonotype was obtained from a young woman with COVID-19, enrolled during active disease. Sequencing used peripheral blood. The chain carries TRBV7-9 and TRBJ1-6; 9 bases are shared with TRBD1. CDR3 sequence (DNA): TGTGCCAGCAGATCCGGGACAGGGTTCAATAATTCACCCCTCCACTTT. This codes for CASRSGTGFNNSPLHF.